This T cell receptor beta chain came from a study of neoadjuvant nivolumab and ipilimumab in lung cancer. The method was immunoSEQ multiplex PCR; TCRdb's version includes in-frame clones alone and lacks a portion of them. The table has about 29,000 clones, approximately 83% seen once. Regarding the study as a whole: Higher pretherapy blood TCR richness went with higher resected-tumor richness. From pretherapy to surgery, tumor richness and clonality rose with dual therapy.

This clone appeared a single time. Its antigen is as yet unknown. CDR3 size: 14 residues. The germline CDR1 and CDR2 sequences are MNHEY and SVGAGI. V lost 2 bases to trimming and J lost 5 bases, with 12 bases between them. The rearrangement links TRBV6-5 to TRBJ2-5; the D gene is possibly TRBD2 (5 bases). The sample in question was tumor tissue, obtained after neoadjuvant nivolumab, alone or with ipilimumab, at or shortly before surgery. The receptor was derived from an adult with non-small cell lung cancer. CDR3 protein: CASSYDFERETQYF. The CDR3 DNA sequence: TGTGCCAGCAGTTACGACTTTGAGCGGGAGACCCAGTACTTC.